Each of the 17 T cell receptor beta chains below was sequenced from the same sample in a study of blood T cell repertoires in COVID-19 (TCRdb year 2020). The method behind the library was the immunoSEQ multiplex PCR assay. TCRdb mirrors the immuneACCESS table, restricted to in-frame sequences. Some clones are absent from its copies; in checked studies, under half trace to an unresolved V gene, and the reason for the others is unknown. The sample table holds about 140,000 clones, of which around 90% were seen once. The ten largest clones add up to less than 2% of the sample. Sequencing used peripheral blood. The receptors come from a man between 65 and 80 years old with acute or convalescent COVID-19.

The genes are TRBV3-1 (or the pseudogene TRBV3-2) and TRBJ2-1, with 8 positions matching TRBD2. With 6 bases clipped from V and 6 bases from J, the junction kept 7 bases outside the gene matches. The CDR3 has 14 residues. From germline, CDR1 is LGHDT and CDR2 YNNKEL (reference sequence). The CDR3 DNA reads TGTGCCAGCAGTCTTTCGGGGGGGCGCAATGAGCAGTTCTTC. It translates to CASSLSGGRNEQFF.

The chain employs TRBV27 and TRBJ2-6; tentatively, D is TRBD1 (6 bases). The CDR3 runs 16 residues. Per the germline V gene, CDR1 is MNHEY and CDR2 is SMNVEV (reference sequence). Trimming left V 0 bases short and J 0 bases short, with 6 bases between. The CDR3 nucleotides read TGTGCCAGCAGTTTATCGGGGGCCTCTGGGGCCAACGTCCTGACTTTC. Its protein product is CASSLSGASGANVLTF. The full variable domain, in which reference TRBV27 and TRBJ2-6 provide the parts outside the CDR3, is EAQVTQNPRYLITVTGKKLTVTCSQNMNHEYMSWYRQDPGLGLRQIYYSMNVEVTDKGDVPEGYKVSRKEKRNFPLILESPSPNQTSLYFCASSLSGASGANVLTFGAGSRLTVL.

The chain joins TRBV4-1 to TRBJ1-4, with a weak D call TRBD1 (6 bases). Germline V CDR1 and CDR2: MGHRA, YSYEKL. The CDR3 covers 16 residues. Trimming left V 0 bases short and J 10 bases short, with 18 bases between. CDR3 sequence reads: CASSQDPGDGRRKLFF. The CDR3 region has the DNA TGCGCCAGCAGCCAAGATCCAGGGGACGGACGAAGAAAACTGTTTTTT.

The chain carries TRBV7-7 and TRBJ2-5, with TRBD1 matching over 8 bases. Per the germline V gene, CDR1 is SSHAT and CDR2 is FNYEAQ (reference sequence). After removal of 3 bases from V and 5 bases from J, the junction contained 11 bases not matched to a gene. The CDR3 is made up of 16 amino acids. The CDR3 sequence: CASSLVGQGHGETQYF. The DNA for the CDR3 is TGTGCCAGCAGCTTGGTCGGACAGGGTCATGGGGAGACCCAGTACTTC. The whole variable domain, filled in from reference TRBV7-7 and TRBJ2-5, reads GAGVSQSPRYKVTKRGQDVTLRCDPISSHATLYWYQQALGQGPEFLTYFNYEAQPDKSGLPSDRFSAERPEGSISTLTIQRTEQRDSAMYRCASSLVGQGHGETQYFGPGTRLLVL.

This chain links TRBV7-8 with TRBJ1-2, with TRBD1 identical over 8 bases. This CDR3 has 13 amino acids. The germline V gene has CDR1 SGHVS and CDR2 FQNEAQ. The ends lost 3 bases at V and 5 bases at J; junction bases unmatched: 2. CDR3 protein: CASSLDREYGYTF. The CDR3 region has the DNA TGTGCCAGCAGCTTGGACAGGGAATATGGCTACACCTTC.

The chain is built from TRBV2 and TRBJ2-7; 9 bases match TRBD1. The ends lost 3 bases at V and 5 bases at J; junction bases unmatched: 5. The CDR3 extends over 14 amino acids. CDR1 and CDR2 (germline): SNHLY, FYNNEI. CDR3 region: CASSEGGQGNEQYF. Written as DNA, the CDR3 is TGTGCCAGCAGTGAGGGGGGACAGGGCAACGAGCAGTACTTC.

The gene calls are TRBV5-6 and TRBJ1-2; TRBD1 is a possible D gene (5 bases). Germline V gives CDR1 SGHDT, CDR2 YYEEEE. The CDR3 is 15 amino acids. Deletions cut 0 bases from V and 4 bases from J, with 13 bases between. The CDR3: CASSLGTLPTYGYTF. The CDR3 DNA reads as TGTGCCAGCAGCTTGGGGACACTGCCCACCTATGGCTACACCTTC.

This clone was picked up one time. J is TRBJ1-4 and V is TRBV3-1 (or the pseudogene TRBV3-2); D is ambiguous. The CDR3 is 13 residues long. Germline V gene sequence: CDR1 LGHDT, CDR2 YNNKEL (reference sequence). Trimming took 1 base from V and 3 from J, leaving 3 bases between them. The CDR3 nucleotides read TGTGCCAGCAGCCAAGCTCCTAATGAAAAACTGTTTTTT. Translation gives CASSQAPNEKLFF.

The chain employs TRBV2 and TRBJ1-3; D gene ambiguous. Germline V gives CDR1 SNHLY, CDR2 FYNNEI. The V and J ends lost 4 bases and 1 base respectively, with 14 bases between them. This CDR3 contains 16 residues. The CDR3 nucleotides are TGTGCCAGCAGTGCCTCCCGGCGGCAATCTGGAAACACCATATATTTT. Amino acids: CASSASRRQSGNTIYF.

The chain carries TRBV7-9 and TRBJ1-1; D is possibly TRBD1 (6 bases). CDR1 is SEHNR and CDR2 is FQNEAQ in the germline V gene (reference sequence). The CDR3 runs 15 residues. V was shortened by 4 bases and J by 2 bases, with 14 bases between the two germline ends. The CDR3: CASSYQQGTNTEAFF. The CDR3 region has the DNA TGTGCCAGCAGCTACCAACAGGGAACCAACACTGAAGCTTTCTTT.

The V gene is TRBV2, the J gene TRBJ2-2; tentative D call: TRBD1 (5 bases). Per the germline V gene, CDR1 is SNHLY and CDR2 is FYNNEI. The CDR3 covers 14 residues. V dropped 7 bases and J dropped 1 base, with 10 bases sitting between them. CDR3 nucleotides: TGTGCCAGCACAGGACAATTGAACACCGGGGAGCTGTTTTTT. Residues: CASTGQLNTGELFF.

This sequence joins TRBV5-1 and TRBJ1-1; TRBD1 aligns across 7 bases. CDR3 length: 14 amino acids. The germline V gene has CDR1 SGHRS and CDR2 YFSETQ. J lost 4 bases, V lost 0 bases, and 3 bases had no gene match. The CDR3 here is CASSLAEGATEAFF. The DNA of the CDR3 is TGCGCCAGCAGCTTGGCCGAGGGGGCCACTGAAGCTTTCTTT.

The rearrangement links TRBV5-1 to TRBJ1-1, with TRBD1 matching 12 bases. Germline CDR1 is SGHRS and CDR2 is YFSETQ. The junction had 3 bases not matched to a gene; V was cut back by 3 bases and J by 6 bases. The CDR3 is 14 residues long. The CDR3 is CASSSGTGGSEAFF. CDR3 bases: TGCGCCAGCAGCTCCGGGACAGGGGGCTCTGAAGCTTTCTTT.

The chain employs TRBV27 and TRBJ2-5, with a tentative D call TRBD2 (7 bases). The germline V gene has CDR1 MNHEY and CDR2 SMNVEV (reference sequence). CDR3 length equals 19 residues. Trimming shortened V by 2 bases and J by 5 bases, and 27 bases separated the two germline ends. CDR3 nucleotide sequence: TGTGCCAGCAGTTTACTTCGTCCCCAGGTGTGGGGGCGGGAGGAGACCCAGTACTTC. Its protein is CASSLLRPQVWGREETQYF.

This rearrangement joins TRBV24-1 to TRBJ1-2, with 7 nucleotides matching TRBD1. CDR1 is KGHDR, CDR2 SFDVKD, per germline. V was pared by 6 bases and J by 5 bases, with 2 bases of the junction left unmatched. This CDR3 has 12 residues. CDR3: CATSRQGYGYTF. CDR3 coding DNA: TGTGCCACCAGTAGACAGGGTTATGGCTACACCTTC.

This clone was seen ten or more times. The chain's CDR3 is CASREQGAGNEQFF. The CDR3 bases are TGTGCCAGCAGGGAGCAGGGGGCAGGGAATGAGCAGTTCTTC. The chain is built from TRBV27 and TRBJ2-1; the match to TRBD1 covers 8 bases. The CDR3 has 14 amino acids. The V gene's germline CDR1 is MNHEY and CDR2 SMNVEV (reference sequence). Losses at the gene ends were 6 bases for V and 7 bases for J; bases not matched to a gene: 8.

The chain employs TRBV29-1 and TRBJ2-1; 10 bases are shared with TRBD2. Germline values: CDR1 SQVTM, CDR2 ANQGSEA. This CDR3 spans 16 amino acids. With 3 bases clipped from V and 0 bases from J, the junction kept 5 bases outside the gene matches. The CDR3 DNA is TGCAGCGTTGATGTAGCGGGAGGATACTCCTACAATGAGCAGTTCTTC. This codes for CSVDVAGGYSYNEQFF.